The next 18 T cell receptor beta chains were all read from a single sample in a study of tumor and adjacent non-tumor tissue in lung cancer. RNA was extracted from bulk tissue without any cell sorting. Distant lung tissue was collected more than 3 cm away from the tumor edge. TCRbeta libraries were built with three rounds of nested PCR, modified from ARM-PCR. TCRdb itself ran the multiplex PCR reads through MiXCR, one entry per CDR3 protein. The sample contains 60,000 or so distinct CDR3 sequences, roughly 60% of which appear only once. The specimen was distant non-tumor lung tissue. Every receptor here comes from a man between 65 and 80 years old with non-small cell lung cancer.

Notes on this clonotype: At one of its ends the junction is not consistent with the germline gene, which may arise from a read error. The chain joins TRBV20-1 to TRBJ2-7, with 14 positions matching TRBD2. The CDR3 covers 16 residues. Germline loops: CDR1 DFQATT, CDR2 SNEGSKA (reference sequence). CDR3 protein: CSATTSGGALPYGQYF. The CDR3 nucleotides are TGCAGTGCTACGACTAGCGGGGGGGCTCTACCCTACGGGCAGTACTTC.

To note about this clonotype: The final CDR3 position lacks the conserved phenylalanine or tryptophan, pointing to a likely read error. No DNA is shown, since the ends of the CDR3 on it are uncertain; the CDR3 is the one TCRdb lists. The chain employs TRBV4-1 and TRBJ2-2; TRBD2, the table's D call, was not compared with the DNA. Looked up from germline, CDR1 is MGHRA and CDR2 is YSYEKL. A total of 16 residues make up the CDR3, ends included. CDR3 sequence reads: CASSLRREAHTGEMFS.

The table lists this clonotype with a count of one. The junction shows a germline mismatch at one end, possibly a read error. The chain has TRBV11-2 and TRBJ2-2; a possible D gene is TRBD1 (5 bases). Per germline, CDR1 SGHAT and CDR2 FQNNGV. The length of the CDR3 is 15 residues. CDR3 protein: CVSSSLRGSTEELFF. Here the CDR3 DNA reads TGTGTCAGCAGCTCATTAAGGGGTAGCACCGAGGAGCTGTTTTTT.

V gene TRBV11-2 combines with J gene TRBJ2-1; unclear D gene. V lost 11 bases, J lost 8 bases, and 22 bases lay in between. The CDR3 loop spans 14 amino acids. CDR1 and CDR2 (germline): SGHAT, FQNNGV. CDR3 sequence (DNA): TGTGCCGGCGGCTTAGTTGGCGGTGGGTATGAGCAGTTCTTC. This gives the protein CAGGLVGGGYEQFF.

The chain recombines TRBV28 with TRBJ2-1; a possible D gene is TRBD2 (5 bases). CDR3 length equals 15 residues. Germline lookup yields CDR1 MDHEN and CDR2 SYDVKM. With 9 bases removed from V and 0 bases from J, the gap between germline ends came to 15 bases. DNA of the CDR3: TGTGCCAGTTCCAGCGTGAGGGACTCCTACAATGAGCAGTTCTTC. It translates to CASSSVRDSYNEQFF.

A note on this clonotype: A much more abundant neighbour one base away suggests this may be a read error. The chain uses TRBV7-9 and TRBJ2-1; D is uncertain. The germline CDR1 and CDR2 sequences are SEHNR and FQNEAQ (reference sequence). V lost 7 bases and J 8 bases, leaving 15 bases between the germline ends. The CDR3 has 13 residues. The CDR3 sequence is CASIHPHMDEQFF. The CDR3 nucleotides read TGTGCCAGCATTCATCCTCATATGGATGAGCAGTTCTTC.

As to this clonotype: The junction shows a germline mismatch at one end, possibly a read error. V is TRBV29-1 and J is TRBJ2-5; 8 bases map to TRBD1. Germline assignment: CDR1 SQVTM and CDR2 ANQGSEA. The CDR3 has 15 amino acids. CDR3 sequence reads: CSVEVAGGLSETQCF. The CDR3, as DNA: TGCAGCGTTGAAGTCGCAGGGGGCCTGTCAGAGACCCAGTGCTTC.

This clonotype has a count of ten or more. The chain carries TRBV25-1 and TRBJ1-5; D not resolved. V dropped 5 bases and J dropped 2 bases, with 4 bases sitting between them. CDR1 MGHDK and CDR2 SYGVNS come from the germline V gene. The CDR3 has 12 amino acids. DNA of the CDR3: TGTGCCAGCAGTCGCGGCAATCAGCCCCAGCATTTT. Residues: CASSRGNQPQHF.

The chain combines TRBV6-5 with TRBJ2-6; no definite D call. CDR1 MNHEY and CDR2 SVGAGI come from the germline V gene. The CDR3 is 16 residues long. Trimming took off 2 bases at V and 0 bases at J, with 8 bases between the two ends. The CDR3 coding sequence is TGTGCCAGCAGTTACCTGGCGAACTCTGGGGCCAACGTCCTGACTTTC. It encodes CASSYLANSGANVLTF.

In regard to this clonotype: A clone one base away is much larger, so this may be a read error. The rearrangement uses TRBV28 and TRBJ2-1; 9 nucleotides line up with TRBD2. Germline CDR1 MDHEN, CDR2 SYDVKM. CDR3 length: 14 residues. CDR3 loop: CTSRHLAGPWEQFF. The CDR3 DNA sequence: TGTACCAGCAGACACCTAGCGGGACCGTGGGAGCAGTTCTTC.

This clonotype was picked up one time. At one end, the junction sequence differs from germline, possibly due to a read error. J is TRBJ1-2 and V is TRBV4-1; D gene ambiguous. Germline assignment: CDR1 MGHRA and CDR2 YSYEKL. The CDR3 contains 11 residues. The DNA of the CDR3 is TGCGCTAGCAGCCAAGGGTTGGGCTACACCTTC. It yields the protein CASSQGLGYTF.

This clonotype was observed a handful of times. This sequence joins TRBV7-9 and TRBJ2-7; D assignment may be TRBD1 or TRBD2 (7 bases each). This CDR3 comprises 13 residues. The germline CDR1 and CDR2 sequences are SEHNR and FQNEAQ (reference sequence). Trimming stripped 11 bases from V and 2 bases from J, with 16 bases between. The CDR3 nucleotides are TGTGCCCGCGGGGGCCAGGGGGCCTACGAGCAGTACTTC. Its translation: CARGGQGAYEQYF.

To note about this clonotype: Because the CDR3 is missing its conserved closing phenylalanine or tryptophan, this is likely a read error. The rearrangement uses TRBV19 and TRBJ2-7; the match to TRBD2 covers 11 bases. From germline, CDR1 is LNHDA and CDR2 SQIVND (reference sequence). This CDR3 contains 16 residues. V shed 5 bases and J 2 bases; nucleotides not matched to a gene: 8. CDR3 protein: CASSSNLLAGAYEQYS. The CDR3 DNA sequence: TGTGCCAGTAGTTCCAATCTACTAGCGGGGGCCTACGAGCAGTACTCC.

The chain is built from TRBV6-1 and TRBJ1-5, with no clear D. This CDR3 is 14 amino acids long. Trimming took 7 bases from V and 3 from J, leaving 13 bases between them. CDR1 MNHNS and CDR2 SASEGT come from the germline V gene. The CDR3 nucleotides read TGTGCCAGCATGGCCGAACCCTTCAATCAGCCCCAGCATTTT. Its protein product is CASMAEPFNQPQHF.

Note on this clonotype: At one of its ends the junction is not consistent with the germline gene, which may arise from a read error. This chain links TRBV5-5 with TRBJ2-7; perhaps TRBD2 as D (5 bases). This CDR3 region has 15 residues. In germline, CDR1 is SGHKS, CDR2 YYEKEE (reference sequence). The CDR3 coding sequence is TGTGCCAGCGGTAACGGCCGGACGGGGAACTACGAGCAATACTTC. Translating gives CASGNGRTGNYEQYF.

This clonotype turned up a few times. CDR3 residues: CSARLLLTSGSYNEQFF. In DNA, the CDR3 is TGCAGTGCTAGACTCCTCCTAACTAGCGGATCCTACAATGAGCAGTTCTTC. This chain uses TRBV20-1 with TRBJ2-1; 8 bases agree with TRBD2. The CDR3 sequence is 17 residues long. The V and J ends lost 2 bases and 1 base, in that order; junction bases with no gene match: 10. Germline V CDR1 and CDR2: DFQATT, SNEGSKA (reference sequence).

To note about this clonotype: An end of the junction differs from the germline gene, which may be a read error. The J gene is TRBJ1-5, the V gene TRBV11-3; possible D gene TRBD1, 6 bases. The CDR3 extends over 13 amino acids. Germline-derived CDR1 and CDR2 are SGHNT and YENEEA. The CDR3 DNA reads TGTGCCAGCAGCTTACGGGCAGGGGAAACCCAGGATTTT. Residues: CASSLRAGETQDF.

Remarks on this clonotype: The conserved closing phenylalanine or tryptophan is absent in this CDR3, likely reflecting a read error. Here the CDR3 reads CASSYDRFSTDTQYS. As DNA, the CDR3 is TGTGCCAGCAGCTACGACAGGTTTAGCACAGATACGCAGTATTCT. The V call is TRBV14, the J call TRBJ2-3, with a weak D call TRBD1 (6 bases). V was shortened by 5 bases and J by 0 bases, with 12 bases between the two germline ends. This CDR3 has 15 amino acids. Germline values: CDR1 SGHDN, CDR2 FVKESK.